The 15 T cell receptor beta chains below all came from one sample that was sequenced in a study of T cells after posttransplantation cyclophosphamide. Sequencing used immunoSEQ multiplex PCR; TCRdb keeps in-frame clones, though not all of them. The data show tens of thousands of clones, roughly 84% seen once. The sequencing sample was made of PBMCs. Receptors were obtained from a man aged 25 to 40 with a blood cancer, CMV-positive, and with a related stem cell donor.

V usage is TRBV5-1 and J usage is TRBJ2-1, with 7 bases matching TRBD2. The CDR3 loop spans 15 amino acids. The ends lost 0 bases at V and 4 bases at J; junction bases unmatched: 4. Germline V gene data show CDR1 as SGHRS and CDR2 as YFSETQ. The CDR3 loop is CASSLGPSGYNEQFF. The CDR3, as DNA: TGCGCCAGCAGCTTGGGCCCTAGCGGATACAATGAGCAGTTCTTC. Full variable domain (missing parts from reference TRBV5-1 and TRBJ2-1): KAGVTQTPRYLIKTRGQQVTLSCSPISGHRSVSWYQQTPGQGLQFLFEYFSETQRNKGNFPGRFSGRQFSNSRSEMNVSTLELGDSALYLCASSLGPSGYNEQFFGPGTRLTVL.

The CDR3 protein is CASSGTGQPYEQYF. The CDR3 DNA follows: TGTGCCAGCAGCGGGACAGGGCAGCCCTACGAGCAGTACTTC. The V and J genes are TRBV6-5 and TRBJ2-7, with TRBD1 matching 9 bases. The V and J ends lost 6 bases and 2 bases, in that order; junction bases with no gene match: 5. The length of the CDR3 is 14 residues. Germline loops: CDR1 MNHEY, CDR2 SVGAGI.

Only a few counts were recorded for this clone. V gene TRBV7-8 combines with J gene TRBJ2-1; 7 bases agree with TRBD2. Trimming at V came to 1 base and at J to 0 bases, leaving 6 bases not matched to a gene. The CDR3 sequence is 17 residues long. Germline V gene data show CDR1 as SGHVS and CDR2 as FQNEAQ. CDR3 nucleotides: TGTGCCAGCAGCTTAGAAATTGGCGGGAGCTCCTACAATGAGCAGTTCTTC. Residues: CASSLEIGGSSYNEQFF.

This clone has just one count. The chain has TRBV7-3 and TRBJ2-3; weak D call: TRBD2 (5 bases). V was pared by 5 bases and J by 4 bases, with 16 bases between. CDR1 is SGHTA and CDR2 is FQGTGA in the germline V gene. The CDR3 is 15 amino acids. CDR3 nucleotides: TGTGCCAGCAGCGCAAACAACTGGGGAGCAGATACGCAGTATTTT. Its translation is CASSANNWGADTQYF.

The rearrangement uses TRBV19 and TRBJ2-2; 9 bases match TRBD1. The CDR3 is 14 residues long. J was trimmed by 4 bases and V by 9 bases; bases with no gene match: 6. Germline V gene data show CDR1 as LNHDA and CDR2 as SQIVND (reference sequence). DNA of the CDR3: TGTGCCAGCGGAAAACAGGGGGCCACCGGGGAGCTGTTTTTT. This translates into CASGKQGATGELFF.

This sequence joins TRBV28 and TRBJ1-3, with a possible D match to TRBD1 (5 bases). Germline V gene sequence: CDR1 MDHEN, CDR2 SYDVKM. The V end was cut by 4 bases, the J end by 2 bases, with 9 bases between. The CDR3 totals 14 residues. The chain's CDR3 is CASSSGGTGNTIYF. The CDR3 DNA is TGTGCCAGCAGTTCCGGGGGGACTGGAAACACCATATATTTT.

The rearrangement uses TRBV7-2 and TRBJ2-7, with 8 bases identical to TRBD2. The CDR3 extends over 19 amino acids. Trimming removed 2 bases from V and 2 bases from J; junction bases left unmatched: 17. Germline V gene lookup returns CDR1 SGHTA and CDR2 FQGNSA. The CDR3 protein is CASSLKGKFSGIFAYEQYF. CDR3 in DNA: TGTGCCAGCAGCTTAAAGGGAAAGTTTAGCGGGATTTTCGCCTACGAGCAGTACTTC.

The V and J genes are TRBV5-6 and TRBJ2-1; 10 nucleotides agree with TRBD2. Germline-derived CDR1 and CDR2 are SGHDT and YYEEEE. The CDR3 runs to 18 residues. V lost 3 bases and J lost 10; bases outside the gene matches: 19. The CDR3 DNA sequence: TGTGCCAGCAGCTCCCGCGCCCTAGCGGGGGCTGGCAACAGGGAGCAGTTCTTC. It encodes CASSSRALAGAGNREQFF.

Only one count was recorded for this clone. CDR3 nucleotides: TGCGCCAGCACACAAGGTGCAGAGCACGGGTACGGGTCTGTTGAGCAGTTCTTC. Protein sequence: CASTQGAEHGYGSVEQFF. The chain carries TRBV5-1 and TRBJ2-1; D is unclear. CDR3 length: 18 amino acids. Between the trimmed V and J ends, which lost 6 bases and 9 bases, there was a span of 31 bases. Germline V gene sequence: CDR1 SGHRS, CDR2 YFSETQ.

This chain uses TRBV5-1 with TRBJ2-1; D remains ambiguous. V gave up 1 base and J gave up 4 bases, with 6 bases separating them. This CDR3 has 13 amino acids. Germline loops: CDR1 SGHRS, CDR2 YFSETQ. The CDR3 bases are TGCGCCAGCAGCTTGTCCTTATACAATGAGCAGTTCTTC. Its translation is CASSLSLYNEQFF.

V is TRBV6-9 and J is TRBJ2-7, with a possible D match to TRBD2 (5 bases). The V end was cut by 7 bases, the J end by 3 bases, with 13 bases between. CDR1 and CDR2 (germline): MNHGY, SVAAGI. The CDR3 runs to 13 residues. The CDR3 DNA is TGTGCCAGCATATCGGGGAGATACTACGAGCAGTACTTC. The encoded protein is CASISGRYYEQYF.

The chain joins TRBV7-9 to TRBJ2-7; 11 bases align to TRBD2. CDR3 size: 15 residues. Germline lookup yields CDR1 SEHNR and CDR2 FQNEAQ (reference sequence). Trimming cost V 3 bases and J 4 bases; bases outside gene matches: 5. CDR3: CASSLTSGVHYEQYF. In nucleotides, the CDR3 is TGTGCCAGCAGCTTGACTAGCGGGGTTCATTACGAGCAGTACTTC.

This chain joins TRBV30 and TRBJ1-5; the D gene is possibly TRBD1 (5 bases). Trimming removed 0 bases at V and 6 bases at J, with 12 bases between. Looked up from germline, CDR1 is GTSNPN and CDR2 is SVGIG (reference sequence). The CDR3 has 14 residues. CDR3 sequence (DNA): TGTGCCTGGAGTGTAGGAGGGGATATTCAGCCCCAGCATTTT. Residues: CAWSVGGDIQPQHF.

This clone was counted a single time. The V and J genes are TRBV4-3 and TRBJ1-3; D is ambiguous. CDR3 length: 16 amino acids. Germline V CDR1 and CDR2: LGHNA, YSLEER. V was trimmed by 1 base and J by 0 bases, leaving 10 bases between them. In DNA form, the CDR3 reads TGCGCCAGCAGCCAAGGGGCAACCAACTCTGGAAACACCATATATTTT. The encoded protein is CASSQGATNSGNTIYF.

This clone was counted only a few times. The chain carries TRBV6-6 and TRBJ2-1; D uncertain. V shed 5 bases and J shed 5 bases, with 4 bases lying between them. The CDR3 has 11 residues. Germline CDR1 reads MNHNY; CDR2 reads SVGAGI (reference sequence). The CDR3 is CASSPNNEQFF. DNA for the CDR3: TGTGCCAGCAGTCCAAACAATGAGCAGTTCTTC.